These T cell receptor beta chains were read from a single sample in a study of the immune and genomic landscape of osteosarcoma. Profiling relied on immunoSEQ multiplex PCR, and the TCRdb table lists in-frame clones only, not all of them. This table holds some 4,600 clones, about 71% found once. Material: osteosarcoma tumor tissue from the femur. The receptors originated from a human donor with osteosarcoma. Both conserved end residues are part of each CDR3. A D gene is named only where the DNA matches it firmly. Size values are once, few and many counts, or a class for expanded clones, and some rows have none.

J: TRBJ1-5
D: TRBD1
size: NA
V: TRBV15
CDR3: CATSRPGQGYQPQHF
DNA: TGTGCCACCAGCAGACCCGGACAGGGCTATCAGCCCCAGCATTTT

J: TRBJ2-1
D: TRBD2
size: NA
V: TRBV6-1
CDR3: CASSELWGLAGEQFF
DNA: TGTGCCAGCAGTGAATTATGGGGACTAGCGGGTGAGCAGTTCTTC

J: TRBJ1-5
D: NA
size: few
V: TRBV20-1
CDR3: CSARQTGPQHF
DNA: TGCAGTGCTAGACAGACGGGGCCCCAGCATTTT

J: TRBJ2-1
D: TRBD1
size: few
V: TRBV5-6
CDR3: CASSHDRGRMNEQFF
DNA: TGTGCCAGCAGCCATGACAGGGGGCGTATGAATGAGCAGTTCTTC

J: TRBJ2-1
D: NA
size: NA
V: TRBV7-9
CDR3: CASSLWRTEYNEQFF
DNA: TGTGCCAGCAGCTTATGGCGGACAGAGTACAATGAGCAGTTCTTC

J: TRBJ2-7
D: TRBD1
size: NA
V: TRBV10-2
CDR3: CASWDRANEQYF
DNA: TGCGCCAGCTGGGACAGGGCCAACGAGCAGTACTTC

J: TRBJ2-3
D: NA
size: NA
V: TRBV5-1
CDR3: CASSPDDRRTDTQYF
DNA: TGCGCCAGCAGCCCCGACGACAGGAGAACAGATACGCAGTATTTT

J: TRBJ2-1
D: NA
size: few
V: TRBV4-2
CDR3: CASSQNNEQFF
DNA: TGTGCCAGCAGCCAGAACAATGAGCAGTTCTTC

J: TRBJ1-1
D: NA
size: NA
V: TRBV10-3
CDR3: CAIRGVTGPMNTEAFF
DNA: TGTGCCATCAGGGGGGTAACGGGACCTATGAACACTGAAGCTTTCTTT

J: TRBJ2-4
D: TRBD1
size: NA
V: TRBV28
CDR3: CASSFRGTGALAKNIQYF
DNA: TGTGCCAGCAGTTTTCGTGGGACAGGGGCATTAGCCAAAAACATTCAGTACTTC

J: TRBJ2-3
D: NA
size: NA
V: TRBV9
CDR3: CASSVLAITDTQYF
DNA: TGTGCCAGCAGCGTCCTGGCTATCACAGATACGCAGTATTTT

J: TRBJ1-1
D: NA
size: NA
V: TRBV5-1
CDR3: CASSLAAGITEAFF
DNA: TGCGCCAGCAGCTTGGCGGCAGGGATCACTGAAGCTTTCTTT

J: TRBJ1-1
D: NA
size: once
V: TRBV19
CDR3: CASERQGLDTEAFF
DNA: TGTGCCAGTGAACGGCAGGGCCTGGACACTGAAGCTTTCTTT

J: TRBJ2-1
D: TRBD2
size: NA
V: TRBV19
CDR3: CASSVAASGRNWEYNEQFF
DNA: TGTGCCAGTAGTGTTGCGGCTAGCGGGAGGAACTGGGAATACAATGAGCAGTTCTTC

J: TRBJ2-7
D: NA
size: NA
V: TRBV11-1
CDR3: CASSSGLQYEQYF
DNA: TGTGCCAGCAGCTCGGGACTTCAATACGAGCAGTACTTC

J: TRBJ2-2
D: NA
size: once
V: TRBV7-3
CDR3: CASSLFPGQNTGELFF
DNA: TGTGCCAGCAGCTTATTCCCCGGGCAGAACACCGGGGAGCTGTTTTTT

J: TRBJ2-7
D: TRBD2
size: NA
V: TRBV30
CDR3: CAWRGTSGVSYEQYF
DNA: TGTGCCTGGAGGGGGACTAGCGGGGTATCCTACGAGCAGTACTTC

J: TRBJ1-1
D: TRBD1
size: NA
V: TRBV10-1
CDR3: CASSDPWDREAFF
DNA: TGCGCCAGCAGTGATCCCTGGGACAGGGAAGCTTTCTTT

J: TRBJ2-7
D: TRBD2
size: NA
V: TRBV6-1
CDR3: CASKGEGLYEQYF
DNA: TGTGCCAGCAAAGGGGAGGGGCTCTACGAGCAGTACTTC

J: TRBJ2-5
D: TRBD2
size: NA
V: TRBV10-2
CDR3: CASSPGLGTLETQYF
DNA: TGCGCCAGCAGTCCGGGACTAGGGACCCTAGAGACCCAGTACTTC

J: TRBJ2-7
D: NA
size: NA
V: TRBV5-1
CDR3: CASSVGGYSDYEQYF
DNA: TGCGCCAGCAGCGTCGGGGGTTACTCCGACTACGAGCAGTACTTC

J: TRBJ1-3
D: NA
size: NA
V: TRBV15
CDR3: CATSRTGVSGNTIYF
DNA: TGTGCCACCAGCAGAACTGGGGTCTCTGGAAACACCATATATTTT

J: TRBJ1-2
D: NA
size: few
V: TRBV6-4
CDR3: CASSDGGGPDGYTF
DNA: TGTGCCAGCAGTGATGGCGGGGGGCCGGATGGCTACACCTTC

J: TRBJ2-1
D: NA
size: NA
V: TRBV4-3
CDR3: CASSQDMGASSYNEQFF
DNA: TGCGCCAGCAGCCAAGATATGGGCGCAAGCTCCTACAATGAGCAGTTCTTC

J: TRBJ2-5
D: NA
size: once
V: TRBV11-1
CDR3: CASSLSKETQYF
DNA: TGTGCCAGCAGCCTATCCAAAGAGACCCAGTACTTC

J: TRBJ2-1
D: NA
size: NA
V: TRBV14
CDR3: CASSPRTGSSYNEQFF
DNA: TGTGCCAGCAGCCCAAGGACGGGGAGCTCCTACAATGAGCAGTTCTTC

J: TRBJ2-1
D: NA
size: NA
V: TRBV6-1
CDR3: CASCPSFPHEQFF
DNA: TGTGCCAGCTGTCCTAGTTTTCCCCATGAGCAGTTCTTC

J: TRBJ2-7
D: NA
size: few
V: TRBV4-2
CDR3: CASSQEGGQLSYEQYF
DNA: TGTGCCAGCAGCCAAGAAGGAGGACAGCTCTCCTACGAGCAGTACTTC

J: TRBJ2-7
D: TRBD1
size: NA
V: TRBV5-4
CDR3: CASSWGTESHEQYF
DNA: TGTGCCAGCAGCTGGGGGACAGAGTCTCACGAGCAGTACTTC

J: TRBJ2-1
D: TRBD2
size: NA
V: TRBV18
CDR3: CASSPPGGRQYNEQFF
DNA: TGTGCCAGCTCACCACCGGGCGGGAGGCAATACAATGAGCAGTTCTTC

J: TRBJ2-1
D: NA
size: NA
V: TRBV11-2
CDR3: CASSLDRGGDEQFF
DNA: TGTGCCAGCAGCTTAGACAGGGGAGGAGATGAGCAGTTCTTC

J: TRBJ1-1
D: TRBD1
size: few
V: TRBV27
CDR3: CASSIRTGVNTEAFF
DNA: TGTGCCAGCAGTATCCGGACAGGGGTGAACACTGAAGCTTTCTTT

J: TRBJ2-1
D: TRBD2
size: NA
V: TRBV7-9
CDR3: CASSLSLAATVWENEQFF
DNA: TGTGCCAGCAGCTTGTCCCTAGCGGCAACCGTTTGGGAAAATGAGCAGTTCTTC

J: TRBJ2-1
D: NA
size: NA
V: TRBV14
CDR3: CASSQVLWNEQFF
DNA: TGTGCCAGCAGCCAGGTTCTGTGGAATGAGCAGTTCTTC

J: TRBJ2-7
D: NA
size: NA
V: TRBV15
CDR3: CATSRPGWDRGDEQYF
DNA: TGTGCCACCAGCAGACCGGGATGGGATCGTGGCGACGAGCAGTACTTC

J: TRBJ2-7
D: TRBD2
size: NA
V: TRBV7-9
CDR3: CASSPGSGRTPYEQYF
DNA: TGTGCCAGCAGTCCCGGCAGCGGGAGGACCCCCTACGAGCAGTACTTC

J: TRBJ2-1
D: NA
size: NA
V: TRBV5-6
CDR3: CASSLIRDGYNEQFF
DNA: TGTGCCAGCAGCCTGATTCGGGACGGATACAATGAGCAGTTCTTC

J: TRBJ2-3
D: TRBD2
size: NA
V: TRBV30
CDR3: CAWIRGSRDTQYF
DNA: TGTGCCTGGATCCGCGGGAGTAGAGATACGCAGTATTTT

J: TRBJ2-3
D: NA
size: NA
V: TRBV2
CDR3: CASSEGTGLTDTQYF
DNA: TGTGCCAGCAGTGAAGGAACAGGGCTAACAGATACGCAGTATTTT

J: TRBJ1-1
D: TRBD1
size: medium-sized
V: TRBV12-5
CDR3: CASGKDRVSNTEAFF
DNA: TGTGCTAGTGGTAAGGACAGGGTGAGCAACACTGAAGCTTTCTTT

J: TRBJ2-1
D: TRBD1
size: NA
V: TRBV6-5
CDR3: CASSSWTGGSYEQFF
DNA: TGTGCCAGCAGTTCCTGGACAGGGGGTTCCTATGAGCAGTTCTTC

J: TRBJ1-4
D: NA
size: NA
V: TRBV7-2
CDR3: CASSLSYRANEKLFF
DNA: TGTGCCAGCAGCTTATCATACAGAGCTAATGAAAAACTGTTTTTT

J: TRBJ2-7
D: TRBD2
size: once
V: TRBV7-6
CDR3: CASSLAGTSGSTYEQYF
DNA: TGTGCCAGCAGCTTAGCGGGGACTAGCGGGAGCACCTACGAGCAGTACTTC

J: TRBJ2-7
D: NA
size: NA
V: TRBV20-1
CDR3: CSARDGIAEYF
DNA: TGCAGTGCTAGAGATGGTATAGCGGAGTACTTC

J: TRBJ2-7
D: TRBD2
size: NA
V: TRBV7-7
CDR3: CASSSRTGRDYEQYF
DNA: TGTGCCAGCAGCTCCCGGACGGGGAGGGACTACGAGCAGTACTTC

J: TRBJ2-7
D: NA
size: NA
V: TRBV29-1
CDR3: CSVAGNSYEQYF
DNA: TGCAGCGTTGCAGGGAACTCCTACGAGCAGTACTTC

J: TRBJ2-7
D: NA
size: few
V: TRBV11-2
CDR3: CASSPGAYEQYF
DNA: TGTGCCAGCAGCCCGGGAGCGTACGAGCAGTACTTC

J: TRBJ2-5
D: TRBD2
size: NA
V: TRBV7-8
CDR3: CASSILAGVSETQYF
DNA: TGTGCCAGCAGCATACTAGCGGGAGTGAGTGAGACCCAGTACTTC

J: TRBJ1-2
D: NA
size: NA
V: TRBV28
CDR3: CASSFQGSSRGYTF
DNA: TGTGCCAGCAGTTTTCAGGGGTCCTCCAGAGGCTACACCTTC

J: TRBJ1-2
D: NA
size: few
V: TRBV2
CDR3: CASSSNGYTF
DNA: TGTGCCAGCAGTTCTAATGGCTACACCTTC

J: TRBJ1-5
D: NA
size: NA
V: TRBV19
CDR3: CASSIRGMEQPQHF
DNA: TGTGCCAGTAGTATACGGGGAATGGAGCAGCCCCAGCATTTT

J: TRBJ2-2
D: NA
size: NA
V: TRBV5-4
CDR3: CASSQDKNTGELFF
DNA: TGTGCCAGCAGCCAGGACAAGAACACCGGGGAGCTGTTTTTT

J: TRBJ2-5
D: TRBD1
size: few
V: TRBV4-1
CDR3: CASSQAPDRAETQYF
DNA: TGCGCCAGCAGCCAAGCACCGGACAGGGCTGAGACCCAGTACTTC

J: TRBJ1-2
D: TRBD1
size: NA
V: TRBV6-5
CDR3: CASSYGGGGYYGYTF
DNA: TGTGCCAGCAGTTACGGAGGGGGCGGATACTATGGCTACACCTTC